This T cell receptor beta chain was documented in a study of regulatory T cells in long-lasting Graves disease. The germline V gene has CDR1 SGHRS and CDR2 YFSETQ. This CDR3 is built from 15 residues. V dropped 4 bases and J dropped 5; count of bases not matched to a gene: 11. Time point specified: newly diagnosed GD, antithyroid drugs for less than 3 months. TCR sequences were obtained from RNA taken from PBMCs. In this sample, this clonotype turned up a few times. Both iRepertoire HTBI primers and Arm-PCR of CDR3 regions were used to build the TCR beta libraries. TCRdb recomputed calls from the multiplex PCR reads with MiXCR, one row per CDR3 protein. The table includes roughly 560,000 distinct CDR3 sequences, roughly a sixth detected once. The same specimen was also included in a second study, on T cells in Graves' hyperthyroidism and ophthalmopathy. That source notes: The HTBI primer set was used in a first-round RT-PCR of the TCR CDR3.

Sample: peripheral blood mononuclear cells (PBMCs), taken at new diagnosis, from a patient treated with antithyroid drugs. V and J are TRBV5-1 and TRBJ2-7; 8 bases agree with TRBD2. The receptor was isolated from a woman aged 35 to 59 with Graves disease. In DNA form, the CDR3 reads TGCGCCAGCAGCATACCGGGCGCGGGGGGAAACGAGCAGTACTTC. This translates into CASSIPGAGGNEQYF.